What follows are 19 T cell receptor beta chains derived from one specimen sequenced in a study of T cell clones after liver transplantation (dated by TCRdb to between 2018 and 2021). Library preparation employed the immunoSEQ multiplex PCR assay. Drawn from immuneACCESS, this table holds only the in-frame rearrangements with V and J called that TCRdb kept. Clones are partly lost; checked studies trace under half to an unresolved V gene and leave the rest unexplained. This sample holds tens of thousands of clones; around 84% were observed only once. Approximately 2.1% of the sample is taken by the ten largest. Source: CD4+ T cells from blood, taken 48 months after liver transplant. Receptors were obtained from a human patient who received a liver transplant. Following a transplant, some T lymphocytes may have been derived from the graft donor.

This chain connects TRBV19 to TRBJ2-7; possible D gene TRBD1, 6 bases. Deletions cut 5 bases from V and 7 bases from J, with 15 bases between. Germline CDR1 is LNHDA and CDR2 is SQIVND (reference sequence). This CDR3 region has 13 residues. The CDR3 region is CASSVQGSWEQYF. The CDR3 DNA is TGTGCCAGTAGTGTACAGGGTAGCTGGGAGCAGTACTTC.

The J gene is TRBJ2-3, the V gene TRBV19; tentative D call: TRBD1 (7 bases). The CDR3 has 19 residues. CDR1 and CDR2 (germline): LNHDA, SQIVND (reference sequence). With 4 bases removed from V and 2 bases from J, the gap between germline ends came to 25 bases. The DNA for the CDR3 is TGTGCCAGTAGTAAACGATTAAACCCGGCGGGACAGACCACAGATACGCAGTATTTT. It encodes CASSKRLNPAGQTTDTQYF.

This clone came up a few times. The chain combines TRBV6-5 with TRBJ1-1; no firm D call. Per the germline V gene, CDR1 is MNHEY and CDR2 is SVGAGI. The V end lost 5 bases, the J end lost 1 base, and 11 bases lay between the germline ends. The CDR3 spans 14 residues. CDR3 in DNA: TGTGCCAGCAGTACCACGGAGGGGAACACTGAAGCTTTCTTT. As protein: CASSTTEGNTEAFF.

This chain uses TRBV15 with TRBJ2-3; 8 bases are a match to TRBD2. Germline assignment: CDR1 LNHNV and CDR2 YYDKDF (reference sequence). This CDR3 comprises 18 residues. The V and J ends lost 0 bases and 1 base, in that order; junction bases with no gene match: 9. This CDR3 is CATSRDRGGGPGTDTQYF. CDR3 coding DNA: TGTGCCACCAGCAGAGATCGGGGCGGGGGGCCCGGCACAGATACGCAGTATTTT.

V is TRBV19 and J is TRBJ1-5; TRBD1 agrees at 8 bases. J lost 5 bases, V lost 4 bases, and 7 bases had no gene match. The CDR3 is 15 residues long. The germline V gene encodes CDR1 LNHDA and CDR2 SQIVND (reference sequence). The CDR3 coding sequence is TGTGCCAGTAGTACGACCGGGACAGGATATCAGCCCCAGCATTTT. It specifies CASSTTGTGYQPQHF.

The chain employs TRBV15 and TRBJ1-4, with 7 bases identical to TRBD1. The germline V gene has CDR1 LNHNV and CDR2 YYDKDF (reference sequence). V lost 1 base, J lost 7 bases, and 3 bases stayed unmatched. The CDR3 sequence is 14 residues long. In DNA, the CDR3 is TGTGCCACCAGCAGAGGACGGGACAGTGAAAAACTGTTTTTT. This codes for CATSRGRDSEKLFF.

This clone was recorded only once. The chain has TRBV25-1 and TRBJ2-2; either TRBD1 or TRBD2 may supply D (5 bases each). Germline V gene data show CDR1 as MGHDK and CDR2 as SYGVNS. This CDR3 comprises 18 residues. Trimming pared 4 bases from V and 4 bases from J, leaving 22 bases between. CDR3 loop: CASSAPLQGGGPTGELFF. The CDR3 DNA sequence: TGTGCCAGCAGTGCCCCCCTACAAGGTGGGGGACCCACCGGGGAGCTGTTTTTT.

The CDR3, as DNA: TGTGCCACCAGCGGCGGGATGGGTCCAGATACGCAGTATTTT. Protein: CATSGGMGPDTQYF. V is TRBV15 and J is TRBJ2-3; the D gene is possibly TRBD2 (6 bases). This CDR3 region has 14 residues. Looked up from germline, CDR1 is LNHNV and CDR2 is YYDKDF (reference sequence). Trimming stripped 5 bases from V and 4 bases from J, with 13 bases between.

CDR3: CASSPSPDMNTEAFF. Written as DNA, the CDR3 is TGTGCCAGCAGCCCCTCCCCCGACATGAACACTGAAGCTTTCTTT. The J gene is TRBJ1-1, the V gene TRBV4-2; D gene uncertain. The ends were cut back, 4 bases at V and 0 bases at J, with 12 bases in the middle. There are 15 residues in the CDR3. Germline CDR1 is LGHNA and CDR2 is YNFKEQ.

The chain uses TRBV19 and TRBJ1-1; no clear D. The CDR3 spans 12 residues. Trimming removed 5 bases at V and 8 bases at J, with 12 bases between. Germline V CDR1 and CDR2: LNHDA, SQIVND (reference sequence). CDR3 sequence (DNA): TGTGCCAGTAGTGCTCAGGCCGGGGAAGCTTTCTTT. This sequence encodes CASSAQAGEAFF. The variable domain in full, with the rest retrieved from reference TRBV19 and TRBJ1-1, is DGGITQSPKYLFRKEGQNVTLSCEQNLNHDAMYWYRQDPGQGLRLIYYSQIVNDFQKGDIAEGYSVSREKKESFPLTVTSAQKNPTAFYLCASSAQAGEAFFGQGTRLTVV.

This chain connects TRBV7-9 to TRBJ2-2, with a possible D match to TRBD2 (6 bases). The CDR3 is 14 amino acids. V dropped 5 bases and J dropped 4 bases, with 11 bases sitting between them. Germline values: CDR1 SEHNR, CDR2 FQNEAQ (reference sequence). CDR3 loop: CASSGDSITGELFF. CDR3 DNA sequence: TGTGCCAGCAGCGGGGACTCAATCACCGGGGAGCTGTTTTTT.

This chain's CDR3 is CASSLADRGEAFF. The CDR3 nucleotides are TGCGCCAGCAGCTTGGCGGACAGGGGTGAAGCTTTCTTT. The chain uses TRBV5-1 and TRBJ1-1; TRBD1 aligns across 9 bases. CDR3 size: 13 residues. The trim removed 0 bases at V and 7 bases at J, leaving 1 base unmatched. Germline V gene sequence: CDR1 SGHRS, CDR2 YFSETQ.

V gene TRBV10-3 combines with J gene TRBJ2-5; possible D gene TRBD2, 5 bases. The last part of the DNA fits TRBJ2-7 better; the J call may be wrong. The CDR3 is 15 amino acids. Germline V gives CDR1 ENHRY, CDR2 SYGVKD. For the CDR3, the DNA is TGTGCCATCAGTGAAAGAGGGCCCTCCGGGGACGAGCAGTACTTC. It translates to CAISERGPSGDEQYF.

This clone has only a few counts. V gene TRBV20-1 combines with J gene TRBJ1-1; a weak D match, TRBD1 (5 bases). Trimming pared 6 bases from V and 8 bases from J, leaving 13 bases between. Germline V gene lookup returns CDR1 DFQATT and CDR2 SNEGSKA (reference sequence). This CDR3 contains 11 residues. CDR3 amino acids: CSARAAIEAFF. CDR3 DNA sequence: TGCAGTGCCAGGGCAGCAATCGAAGCTTTCTTT.

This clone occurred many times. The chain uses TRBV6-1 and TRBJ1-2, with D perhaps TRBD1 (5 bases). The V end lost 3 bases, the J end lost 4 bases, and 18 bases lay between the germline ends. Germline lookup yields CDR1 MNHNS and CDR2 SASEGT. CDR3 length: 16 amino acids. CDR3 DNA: TGTGCCAGCAGTGAGGGGGTCTTGGGGCAGACCTATGGCTACACCTTC. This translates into CASSEGVLGQTYGYTF.

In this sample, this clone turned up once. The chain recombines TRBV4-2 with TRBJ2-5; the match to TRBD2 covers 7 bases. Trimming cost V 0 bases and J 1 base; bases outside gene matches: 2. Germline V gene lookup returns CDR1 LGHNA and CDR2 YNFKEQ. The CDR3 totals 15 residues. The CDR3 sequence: CASSQDRGGQETQYF. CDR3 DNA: TGTGCCAGCAGCCAAGACCGCGGGGGCCAAGAGACCCAGTACTTC.

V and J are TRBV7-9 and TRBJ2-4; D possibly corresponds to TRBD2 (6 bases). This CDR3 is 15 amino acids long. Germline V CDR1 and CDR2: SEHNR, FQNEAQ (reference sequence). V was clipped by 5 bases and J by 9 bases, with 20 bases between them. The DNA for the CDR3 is TGTGCCAGCAGCCCCCACAACGGGGACTTTGGCATTCAGTACTTC. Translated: CASSPHNGDFGIQYF.

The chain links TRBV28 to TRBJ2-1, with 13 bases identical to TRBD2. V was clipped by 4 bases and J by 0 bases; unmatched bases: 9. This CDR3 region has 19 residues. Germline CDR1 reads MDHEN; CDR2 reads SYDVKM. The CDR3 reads CASSSPVRTSGSSYNEQFF. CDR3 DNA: TGTGCCAGCAGTTCACCTGTTCGGACTAGCGGGAGCTCCTACAATGAGCAGTTCTTC.

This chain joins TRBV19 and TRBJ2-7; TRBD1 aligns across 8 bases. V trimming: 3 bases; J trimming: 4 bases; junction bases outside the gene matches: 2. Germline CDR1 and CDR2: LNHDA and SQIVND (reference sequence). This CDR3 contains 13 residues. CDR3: CASSIGDRYEQYF. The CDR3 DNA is TGTGCCAGTAGTATTGGGGACAGGTACGAGCAGTACTTC.